This entry features one T cell receptor (beta chain) sequence. These data belong to a study of early stage breast cancer tumors. Sequencing used immunoSEQ multiplex PCR; TCRdb keeps in-frame clones, though not all of them. The table lists 25,000 to 35,000 clones, 80% of them singletons, with about an eighth in the top ten. The V end lost 4 bases, the J end lost 7 bases, and 21 bases lay between the germline ends. This CDR3 has 15 residues. Germline V lookup: CDR1 SGHRS, CDR2 YFSETQ. Material: blood. The receptor comes from a person in their sixties or seventies with breast cancer. The V and J genes are TRBV5-1 and TRBJ2-7, with D possibly TRBD1 on 5 matching bases. In nucleotides, the CDR3 is TGCGCCAGCAGCCGTGAAGGCAGGGATGAAGGGGAGCAGTACTTC. Translation: CASSREGRDEGEQYF.